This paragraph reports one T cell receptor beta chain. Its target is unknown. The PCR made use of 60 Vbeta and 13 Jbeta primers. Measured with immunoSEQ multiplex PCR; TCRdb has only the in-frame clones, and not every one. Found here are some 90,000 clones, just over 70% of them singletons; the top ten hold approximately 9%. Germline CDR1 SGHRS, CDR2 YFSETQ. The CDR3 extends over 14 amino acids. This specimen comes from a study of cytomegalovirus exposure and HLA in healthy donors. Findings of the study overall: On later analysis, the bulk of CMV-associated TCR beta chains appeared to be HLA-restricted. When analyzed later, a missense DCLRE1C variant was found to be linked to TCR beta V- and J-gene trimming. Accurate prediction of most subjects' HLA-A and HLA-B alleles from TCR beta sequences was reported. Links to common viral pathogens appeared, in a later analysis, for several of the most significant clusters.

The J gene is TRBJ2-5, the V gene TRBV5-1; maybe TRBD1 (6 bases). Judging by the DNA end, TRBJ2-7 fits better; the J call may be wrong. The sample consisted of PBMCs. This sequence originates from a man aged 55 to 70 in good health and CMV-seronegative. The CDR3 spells CASSSGTPLDEQYF. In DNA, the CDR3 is TGCGCCAGCAGCTCCGGGACACCGCTTGACGAGCAGTACTTC.